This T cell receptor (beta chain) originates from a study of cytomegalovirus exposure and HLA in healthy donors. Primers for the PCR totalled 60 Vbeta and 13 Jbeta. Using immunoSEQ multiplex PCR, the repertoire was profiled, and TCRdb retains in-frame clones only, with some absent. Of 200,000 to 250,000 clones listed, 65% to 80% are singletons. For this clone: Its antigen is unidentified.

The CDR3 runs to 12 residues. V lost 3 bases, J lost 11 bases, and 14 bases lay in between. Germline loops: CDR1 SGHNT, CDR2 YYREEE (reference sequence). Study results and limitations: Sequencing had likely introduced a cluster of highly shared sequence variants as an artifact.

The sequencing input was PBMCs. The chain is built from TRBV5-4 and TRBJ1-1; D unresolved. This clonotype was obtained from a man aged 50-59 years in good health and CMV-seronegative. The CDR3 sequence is CASSSDGRKAFF. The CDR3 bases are TGTGCCAGCAGCTCTGATGGGAGGAAGGCTTTCTTT.